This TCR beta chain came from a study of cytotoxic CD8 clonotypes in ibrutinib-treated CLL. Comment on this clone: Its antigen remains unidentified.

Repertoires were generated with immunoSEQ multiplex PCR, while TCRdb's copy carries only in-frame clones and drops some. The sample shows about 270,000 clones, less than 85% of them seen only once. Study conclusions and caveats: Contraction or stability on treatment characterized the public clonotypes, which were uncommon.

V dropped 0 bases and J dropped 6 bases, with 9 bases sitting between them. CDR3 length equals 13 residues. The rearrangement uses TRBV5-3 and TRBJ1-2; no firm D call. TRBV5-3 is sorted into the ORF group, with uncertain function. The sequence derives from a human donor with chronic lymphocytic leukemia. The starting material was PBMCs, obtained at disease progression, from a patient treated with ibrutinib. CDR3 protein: CARSLERVHGYTF. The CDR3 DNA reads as TGTGCCAGAAGCTTGGAAAGGGTCCATGGCTACACCTTC.